Listed below are T cell receptor beta chains from one sample, sequenced in a study of blood T cell repertoires in COVID-19. TCRdb's table, derived via immunoSEQ multiplex PCR, lists solely in-frame clones and lacks some. The sample yields under 300,000 clones, about 80% seen once. Sequenced material: PBMCs or T cells enriched from blood (not recorded which). The receptors were gathered from a man between 35 and 55 years old who had recovered from COVID-19. Both conserved end residues are part of each CDR3. A D gene is named only where the DNA matches it firmly. Clone size is stated in some rows and not others, as once, few, many or a class when expanded.

>TRBV4-3|-|TRBJ1-2|-
CASSPGISNYGYTF
TGCGCCAGCAGCCCCGGGATTTCTAACTATGGCTACACCTTC
>TRBV3-1/TRBV3-2|-|TRBJ1-1|-
CASSRGVDTEAFF
TGTGCCAGCAGCCGGGGGGTAGACACTGAAGCTTTCTTT
>TRBV7-9|-|TRBJ1-4|-
CASSLSTEKLFF
TGTGCCAGCAGCTTGAGCACCGAAAAACTGTTTTTT
>TRBV25-1|-|TRBJ2-3|-
CASSPITGEADTQYF
TGTGCCAGCAGCCCAATAACGGGAGAGGCAGATACGCAGTATTTT
>TRBV30|-|TRBJ1-3|-
CAHGGLGNTIYF
TGTGCCCACGGGGGGCTTGGAAACACCATATATTTT
>TRBV9|once|TRBJ2-1|-
CASSVASEQFF
TGTGCCAGCAGCGTCGCGAGTGAGCAGTTCTTC
>TRBV7-3|-|TRBJ2-5|TRBD1
CASSEGQGAPETQYF
TGTGCCAGCAGCGAAGGACAGGGGGCGCCGGAGACCCAGTACTTC
>TRBV6-5|-|TRBJ2-7|-
CASTTGYEQYF
TGTGCCAGCACGACAGGATACGAGCAGTACTTC
>TRBV7-9|few|TRBJ2-1|-
CASSPQSGNNEQFF
TGTGCCAGCAGCCCCCAAAGCGGAAACAATGAGCAGTTCTTC
>TRBV9|-|TRBJ1-3|TRBD1
CASSEGAAGNTIYF
TGTGCCAGCAGCGAGGGGGCTGCCGGAAACACCATATATTTT
>TRBV7-2|-|TRBJ1-1|TRBD1
CASSFSGGAVRTEAFF
TGTGCCAGCAGCTTCTCAGGGGGCGCGGTCCGGACTGAAGCTTTCTTT
>TRBV28|many|TRBJ1-1|TRBD1
CAGSSDRWGRLNTEAFF
TGTGCCGGATCGTCGGACAGGTGGGGTCGGTTGAACACTGAAGCTTTCTTT
>TRBV6-4|many|TRBJ1-2|-
CASSDSAGVYGYTF
TGTGCCAGCAGTGACTCGGCAGGGGTCTATGGCTACACCTTC
>TRBV19|-|TRBJ1-5|-
CASSMWQGGQPQHF
TGTGCCAGTAGTATGTGGCAGGGTGGACAGCCCCAGCATTTT
>TRBV5-1|once|TRBJ1-2|-
CASSLAYGGGGGYTF
TGCGCCAGCAGCTTGGCCTATGGCGGCGGTGGCGGCTACACCTTC
>TRBV11-2|-|TRBJ1-4|TRBD1
CASSLGQGAEKLFF
TGTGCCAGCAGCTTAGGACAGGGCGCGGAAAAACTGTTTTTT
>TRBV18|-|TRBJ2-1|-
CASSETEVGNEQFF
TGTGCCAGCTCAGAGACGGAGGTCGGTAATGAGCAGTTCTTC
>TRBV3-1/TRBV3-2|-|TRBJ1-1|-
CASSEEREVTEAFF
TGTGCCAGCAGCGAAGAGCGGGAGGTGACTGAAGCTTTCTTT
>TRBV5-8|-|TRBJ2-7|TRBD1
CASSLGQSYEQYF
TGTGCCAGCAGCCTGGGACAGTCCTACGAGCAGTACTTC
>TRBV5-6|-|TRBJ1-2|-
CASSLVTGEEGGYTF
TGTGCCAGCAGCTTGGTCACGGGAGAAGAGGGTGGCTACACCTTC
>TRBV20-1|-|TRBJ2-1|TRBD2
CSASLPSGNNEQFF
TGCAGTGCTAGTCTACCTAGCGGGAATAATGAGCAGTTCTTC
>TRBV28|-|TRBJ1-5|-
CASKQGYQPQHF
TGTGCCAGCAAGCAGGGGTACCAGCCCCAGCATTTT
>TRBV5-4|-|TRBJ2-1|-
CASSHYDRNNEQFF
TGTGCCAGCAGCCACTACGACCGCAACAATGAGCAGTTCTTC
>TRBV4-2|few|TRBJ2-7|-
CASSQDVAESYEQYF
TGTGCCAGCAGCCAAGACGTTGCGGAATCCTACGAGCAGTACTTC
>TRBV4-2|-|TRBJ2-7|TRBD2
CASSQEPAGGLSYEQYF
TGTGCCAGCAGCCAAGAGCCAGCGGGGGGCCTATCCTACGAGCAGTACTTC
>TRBV15|-|TRBJ1-2|-
CATSSPGNYGYTF
TGTGCCACCAGCAGCCCGGGAAACTATGGCTACACCTTC
>TRBV9|-|TRBJ1-6|-
CASSVATGDSPLHF
TGTGCCAGCAGCGTAGCTACAGGAGATTCACCCCTCCACTTT
>TRBV7-9|-|TRBJ2-1|TRBD1
CASSPGQGYNEQFF
TGTGCCAGCAGCCCAGGACAGGGGTACAATGAGCAGTTCTTC
>TRBV9|-|TRBJ2-3|-
CASSGGQGGAPTDTQYF
TGTGCCAGCAGCGGAGGCCAAGGGGGGGCCCCCACAGATACGCAGTATTTT
>TRBV4-1|-|TRBJ1-5|-
CASSQAAGPNQPQHF
TGCGCCAGCAGCCAAGCTGCGGGGCCAAATCAGCCCCAGCATTTT
>TRBV2|-|TRBJ2-1|TRBD2
CASRLLSGGVNEQFF
TGTGCCAGCAGATTACTAAGCGGGGGGGTAAATGAGCAGTTCTTC
>TRBV27|-|TRBJ2-7|TRBD1
CASSLSDRETYEQYF
TGTGCCAGCAGTTTATCGGACAGGGAGACCTACGAGCAGTACTTC
>TRBV6-2/TRBV6-3|once|TRBJ2-1|-
CASSYFDSLGNEQFF
TGTGCCAGCAGTTACTTTGACAGCTTAGGCAATGAGCAGTTCTTC
>TRBV5-4|-|TRBJ2-5|TRBD2
CASSFPLAGRETQYF
TGTGCCAGCAGCTTTCCACTAGCGGGGAGGGAGACCCAGTACTTC
>TRBV29-1|-|TRBJ1-4|TRBD1
CSVSGTGGVSGREKLFF
TGCAGCGTTTCCGGGACAGGGGGCGTGAGTGGTCGTGAAAAACTGTTTTTT
>TRBV7-3|-|TRBJ1-6|-
CASSLSSSAGGRSPLHF
TGTGCCAGCAGCTTAAGTTCCAGTGCCGGGGGGCGATCACCCCTCCACTTT
>TRBV7-2|-|TRBJ1-1|-
CASSLGATEAFF
TGTGCCAGCAGCTTAGGGGCCACTGAAGCTTTCTTT
>TRBV5-1|-|TRBJ1-1|-
CASSPEGGRTEAFF
TGCGCCAGCAGCCCGGAAGGGGGTAGGACTGAAGCTTTCTTT
>TRBV28|-|TRBJ1-2|TRBD1
CASTQQGTYGYTF
TGTGCCAGCACCCAACAGGGGACCTATGGCTACACCTTC
>TRBV5-1|-|TRBJ1-1|-
CASDWGPLRGNTEAFF
TGCGCCAGCGACTGGGGTCCCCTCCGGGGAAACACTGAAGCTTTCTTT
>TRBV7-8|many|TRBJ2-1|TRBD2
CASGIAREGNEQFF
TGTGCCAGCGGGATAGCGCGGGAGGGGAATGAGCAGTTCTTC
>TRBV19|-|TRBJ1-2|TRBD1
CASSMGDRVNYGYTF
TGTGCCAGTAGTATGGGGGACAGGGTGAACTATGGCTACACCTTC
>TRBV30|-|TRBJ2-7|TRBD2
CAWWGAGGPWGEQYF
TGTGCCTGGTGGGGGGCGGGAGGGCCGTGGGGCGAGCAGTACTTC
>TRBV11-1|-|TRBJ2-2|-
CASTSYNPGELFF
TGTGCCAGCACCTCATACAACCCCGGGGAGCTGTTTTTT
>TRBV18|-|TRBJ1-6|TRBD1
CASSPQGQQNSPLHF
TGTGCCAGCTCACCACAGGGACAGCAGAATTCACCCCTCCACTTT
>TRBV27|-|TRBJ1-2|TRBD1
CASSTDRAYGYTF
TGTGCCAGCAGTACAGACAGGGCCTATGGCTACACCTTC
>TRBV18|-|TRBJ1-1|-
CASSRLVALGAGRAEAFF
TGTGCCAGCTCACGTCTAGTTGCCCTAGGGGCGGGACGCGCTGAAGCTTTCTTT
>TRBV7-6|-|TRBJ2-1|-
CASSQSTGSYNEQFF
TGTGCCAGCAGCCAATCGACAGGTTCCTACAATGAGCAGTTCTTC
>TRBV5-8|-|TRBJ2-3|-
CASSFSFNQWDTQYF
TGTGCCAGCAGCTTCTCGTTTAACCAGTGGGATACGCAGTATTTT
>TRBV5-1|-|TRBJ1-5|-
CASSLEGIQPQHF
TGCGCCAGCAGCTTGGAGGGGATTCAGCCCCAGCATTTT
>TRBV20-1|-|TRBJ1-1|-
CSASTPYTEAFF
TGCAGTGCTAGTACTCCGTACACTGAAGCTTTCTTT
>TRBV28|-|TRBJ2-7|-
CATGGRPLHEQYF
TGTGCCACCGGGGGACGGCCTTTACACGAGCAGTACTTC